Sequencing of this TCR beta chain was carried out in a study of T cells in tuberculosis. Study-wide background: T cells were selected with CD1B tetramers loaded with glucose monomycolate. This South African cohort compared adolescents with or without latent tuberculosis against adults with active tuberculosis.

About this clone itself: Its antigen is still unknown.

The method was immunoSEQ multiplex PCR; TCRdb's version includes in-frame clones alone and lacks a portion of them. The sample shows around 25,000 clones, approximately 94% of them seen only once. Study observations and caveats: Smaller distances to GMM-specific TCRs suggested their expansion in active tuberculosis.

The TCR was taken from a donor aged 10 to 29 with latent tuberculosis or without tuberculosis infection. Some clones in this sample may be carry-over from other donors' samples. The sequencing sample was made of PBMCs.

CDR3 sequence reads: CASRFGGDTGELFF. CDR3 in DNA: TGCGCCAGCAGATTTGGGGGGGACACCGGGGAGCTGTTTTTT. This sequence joins TRBV5-1 and TRBJ2-2; 7 bases agree with TRBD2. J gave up 3 bases and V 5 bases, and 4 bases lay outside the gene matches. Germline values: CDR1 SGHRS, CDR2 YFSETQ. The CDR3 sequence is 14 residues long.